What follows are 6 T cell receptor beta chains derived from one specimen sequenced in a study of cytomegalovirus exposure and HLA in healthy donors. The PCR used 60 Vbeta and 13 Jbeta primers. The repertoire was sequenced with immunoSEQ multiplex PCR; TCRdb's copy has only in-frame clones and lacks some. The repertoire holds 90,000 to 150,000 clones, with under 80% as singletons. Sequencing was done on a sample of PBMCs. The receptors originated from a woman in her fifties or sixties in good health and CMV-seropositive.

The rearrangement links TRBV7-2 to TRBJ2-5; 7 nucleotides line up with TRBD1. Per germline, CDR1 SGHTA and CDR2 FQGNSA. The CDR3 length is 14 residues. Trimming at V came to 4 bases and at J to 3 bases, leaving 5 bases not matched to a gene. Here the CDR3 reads CASSSDRIEETQYF. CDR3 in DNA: TGTGCCAGCAGCTCGGACAGGATAGAAGAGACCCAGTACTTC.

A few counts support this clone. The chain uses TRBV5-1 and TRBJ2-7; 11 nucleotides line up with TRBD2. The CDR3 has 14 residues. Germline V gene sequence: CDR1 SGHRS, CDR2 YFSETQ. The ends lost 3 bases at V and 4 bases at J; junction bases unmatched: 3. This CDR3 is CASSSGLAGYEQYF. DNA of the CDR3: TGCGCCAGCAGCTCAGGACTAGCGGGTTACGAGCAGTACTTC.

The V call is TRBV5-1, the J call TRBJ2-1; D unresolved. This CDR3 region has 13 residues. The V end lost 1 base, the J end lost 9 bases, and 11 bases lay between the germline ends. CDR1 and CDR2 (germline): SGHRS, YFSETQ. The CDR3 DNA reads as TGCGCCAGCAGCTTGCGTCTCGAGGCTGAGCAGTTCTTC. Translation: CASSLRLEAEQFF. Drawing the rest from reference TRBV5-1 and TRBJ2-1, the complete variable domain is KAGVTQTPRYLIKTRGQQVTLSCSPISGHRSVSWYQQTPGQGLQFLFEYFSETQRNKGNFPGRFSGRQFSNSRSEMNVSTLELGDSALYLCASSLRLEAEQFFGPGTRLTVL.

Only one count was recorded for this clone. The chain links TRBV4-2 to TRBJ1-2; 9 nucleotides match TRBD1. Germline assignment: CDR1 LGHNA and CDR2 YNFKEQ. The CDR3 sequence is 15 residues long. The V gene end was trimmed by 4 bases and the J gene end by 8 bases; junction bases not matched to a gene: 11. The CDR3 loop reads CASSPNLRTGEGYTF. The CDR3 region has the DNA TGTGCCAGCAGCCCGAATCTCCGGACAGGGGAAGGCTACACCTTC.

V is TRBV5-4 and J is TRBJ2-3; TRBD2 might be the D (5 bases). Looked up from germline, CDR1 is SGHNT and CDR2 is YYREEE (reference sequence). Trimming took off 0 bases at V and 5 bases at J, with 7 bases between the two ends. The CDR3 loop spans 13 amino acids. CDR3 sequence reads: CASSLAGGDTQYF. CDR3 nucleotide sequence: TGTGCCAGCAGCTTGGCCGGAGGAGATACGCAGTATTTT.

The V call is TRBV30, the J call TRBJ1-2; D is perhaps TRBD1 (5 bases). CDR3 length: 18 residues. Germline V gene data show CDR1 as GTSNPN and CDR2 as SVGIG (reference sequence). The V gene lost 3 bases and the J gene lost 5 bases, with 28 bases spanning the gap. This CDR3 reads CAWSLMGLTATTTYGYTF. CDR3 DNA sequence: TGTGCCTGGAGCCTAATGGGACTGACGGCAACGACCACTTATGGCTACACCTTC.